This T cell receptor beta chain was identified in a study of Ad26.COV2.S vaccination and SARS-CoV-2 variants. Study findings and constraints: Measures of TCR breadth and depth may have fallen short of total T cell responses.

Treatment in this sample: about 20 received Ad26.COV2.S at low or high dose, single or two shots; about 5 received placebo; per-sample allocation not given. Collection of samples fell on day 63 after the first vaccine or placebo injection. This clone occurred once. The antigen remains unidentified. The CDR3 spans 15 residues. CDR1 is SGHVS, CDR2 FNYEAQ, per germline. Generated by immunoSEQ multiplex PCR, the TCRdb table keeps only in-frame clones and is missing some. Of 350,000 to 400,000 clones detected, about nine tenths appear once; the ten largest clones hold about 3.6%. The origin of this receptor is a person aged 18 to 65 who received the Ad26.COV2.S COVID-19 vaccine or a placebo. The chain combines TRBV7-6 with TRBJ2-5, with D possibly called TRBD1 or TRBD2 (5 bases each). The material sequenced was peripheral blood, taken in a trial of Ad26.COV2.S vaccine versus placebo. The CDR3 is CAPRPGADIQETQYF. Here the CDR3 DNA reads TGTGCACCCAGACCCGGGGCCGATATTCAAGAGACCCAGTACTTC.